This T cell receptor beta chain is from a study of cytomegalovirus exposure and HLA in healthy donors. General study results and limits: HLA restriction was apparent for most CMV-associated TCR beta chains in a later analysis. A classifier reportedly called cytomegalovirus status with high sensitivity and specificity.

The study ran its PCR with 60 Vbeta and 13 Jbeta primers. Sequencing was performed with immunoSEQ multiplex PCR; in TCRdb, only in-frame clones are kept and a portion is missing. The sample has some 92,000 clones; 70% to 85% are singletons. Germline V gives CDR1 LGHNA, CDR2 YNFKEQ. The CDR3 has 14 amino acids. V gave up 4 bases and J gave up 10 bases; unmatched junction bases: 8. Notes on this clone: What it binds is unknown. Distinct nucleotide sequences in the sample also encode this CDR3.

This chain links TRBV4-2 with TRBJ1-5, with TRBD1 matching 9 bases. This receptor was identified in a man aged 30 to 39 in good health and CMV-seronegative. Sequenced material: PBMCs. As DNA, the CDR3 is TGTGCCAGCAGCCCGACAGGGGGATCCAGCCCCCAGCATTTT. It specifies CASSPTGGSSPQHF.